This T cell receptor (beta chain) was documented in a study of T cells in Graves' hyperthyroidism and ophthalmopathy. Amplification of TCR beta CDR3 regions was performed using RNA transcripts as template. When the TCR CDR3 underwent first-round RT-PCR, the HTBI primer set was used. TCRdb re-analysed the multiplex PCR reads in MiXCR, keeping a single row per CDR3 protein. Among about 320,000 distinct CDR3 sequences, 16% were seen once, and the ten largest hold roughly 31%. The CDR3 contains 15 residues. Germline V gives CDR1 SGHVS, CDR2 FQNEAQ. Trimming took 4 bases from V and 2 from J; bases not matched to a gene: 8. In this sample, this clonotype turned up many times.

The sequence came from a man aged 30 to 39 with Graves' hyperthyroidism. The J gene is TRBJ2-7, the V gene TRBV7-8, with TRBD1 matching over 7 bases. Material for sequencing was blood. The CDR3: CASSSHRGSAYEQYF. The CDR3 nucleotides read TGTGCCAGCAGCTCCCACAGGGGTTCTGCCTACGAGCAGTACTTC.